The rows below give T cell receptor beta chains drawn from one sample of a study of T-cell memory formation after mild COVID-19. TCRdb reprocessed the 5' RACE reads with MiXCR, giving one entry per CDR3 protein. Among about 270,000 distinct CDR3 sequences listed, around 17% were seen once. The sequenced sample consisted of PBMCs or a T cell subset sorted from them (not recorded which). These receptors originate from a man aged 18 to 29 who had mild COVID-19 (a few samples of this study predate the infection). Cell type and time point are not known. Both conserved end residues are part of each CDR3. The size entry is marked missing in some rows and otherwise reads once, few, many or a size class.

j_call: TRBJ1-5
clone_size: .
v_call: TRBV7-2
cdr3_aa: CASSLGGLSNQPQHF

j_call: TRBJ2-3
clone_size: few
v_call: TRBV9
cdr3_aa: CASSVGSRTDTQYF

j_call: TRBJ2-2
clone_size: few
v_call: TRBV18
cdr3_aa: CASSPQGQDNTGELFF

j_call: TRBJ2-2
clone_size: many
v_call: TRBV4-1
cdr3_aa: CASSQGQNTGELFF

j_call: TRBJ1-5
clone_size: few
v_call: TRBV4-3
cdr3_aa: CASGQGESQPQHF

j_call: TRBJ1-4
clone_size: few
v_call: TRBV28
cdr3_aa: CASRVLPGEKLFF

j_call: TRBJ1-5
clone_size: many
v_call: TRBV4-2
cdr3_aa: CASSQADSNQPQHF

j_call: TRBJ2-7
clone_size: .
v_call: TRBV7-9
cdr3_aa: CASSPWQGSAYEQYF

j_call: TRBJ1-2
clone_size: .
v_call: TRBV7-8
cdr3_aa: CASSSSLGTGGYTF

j_call: TRBJ2-2
clone_size: many
v_call: TRBV7-7
cdr3_aa: CASSVGLASNGELFF

j_call: TRBJ2-7
clone_size: .
v_call: TRBV6-5
cdr3_aa: CASSYSLGQYEQYF

j_call: TRBJ2-5
clone_size: .
v_call: TRBV12-3/TRBV12-4
cdr3_aa: CASSGTSGGRGTQYF

j_call: TRBJ2-1
clone_size: few
v_call: TRBV23-1
cdr3_aa: CASYERTGSYNEQFF

j_call: TRBJ1-1
clone_size: many
v_call: TRBV20-1
cdr3_aa: CSAPMVRDGTEAFF